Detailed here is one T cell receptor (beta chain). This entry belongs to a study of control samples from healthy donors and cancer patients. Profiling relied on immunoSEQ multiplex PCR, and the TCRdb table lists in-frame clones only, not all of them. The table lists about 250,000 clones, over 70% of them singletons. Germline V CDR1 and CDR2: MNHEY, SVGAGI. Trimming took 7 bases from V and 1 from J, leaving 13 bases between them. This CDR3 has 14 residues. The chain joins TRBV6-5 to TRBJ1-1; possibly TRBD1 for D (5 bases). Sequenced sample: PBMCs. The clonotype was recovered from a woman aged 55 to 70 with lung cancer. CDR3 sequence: CASTLYGGNTEAFF. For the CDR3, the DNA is TGTGCCAGCACCCTGTACGGGGGGAACACTGAAGCTTTCTTT.